What follows describes a single T cell receptor beta chain. What it binds is unknown. Sequencing was performed with immunoSEQ multiplex PCR; in TCRdb, only in-frame clones are kept and a portion is missing. This table has some 20,000 clones, about 97% appearing once. CD4+CD127+ cells were sorted as the conventional CD4 T cells. This entry belongs to a study of B cell selection in AIRE deficiency. Study-level findings and limits: CDR3s were shorter in shared Treg sequences, reflecting few non-templated nucleotide insertions. Of 3657 shared Treg TCRbeta sequences, around 30% were healthy-only, approximately 9% patient-only.

Sequenced sample: conventional CD4+ T cells sorted from PBMCs. The source is a human donor with AIRE deficiency.

CDR3 region: CASSVGVAPSPTDTQYF. The CDR3 DNA reads as TGTGCCAGCAGCGTAGGTGTAGCGCCAAGCCCCACAGATACGCAGTATTTT. This chain joins TRBV9 and TRBJ2-3; D might be TRBD2 (5 bases). Germline lookup yields CDR1 SGDLS and CDR2 YYNGEE. The CDR3 has 17 residues. With 0 bases removed from V and 2 bases from J, the gap between germline ends came to 16 bases.